The source of this T cell receptor beta chain is a study of T cell responses to AZD1222 COVID-19 vaccine. Study observations and caveats: Unmutated variant regions are reportedly the target of nearly half of TCRs that are spike-specific. The donors showed a predominance of white British ancestry and of females, with possible underestimation of clonal diversity. At baseline, just a handful of AZD1222 recipients tested seropositive. An increase in Spike-specific TCR breadth and depth was observed after two AZD1222 doses.

Using immunoSEQ multiplex PCR, the repertoire was profiled, and TCRdb retains in-frame clones only, with some absent. This table holds 140,000 to 150,000 clones, about 93% found once. About this clone itself: Its target is unknown.

The germline V gene encodes CDR1 ENHRY and CDR2 SYGVKD. The CDR3 runs to 15 residues. Trimming shortened V by 3 bases and J by 0 bases, and 8 bases separated the two germline ends. The clonotype originates from an adult in good health. Material: peripheral blood, obtained on day 0 of AZD1222 vaccination. The chain is built from TRBV10-3 and TRBJ1-4; D ambiguous. CDR3 DNA sequence: TGTGCCATCAGTGACAGCACCTCAACTAATGAAAAACTGTTTTTT. This encodes CAISDSTSTNEKLFF.